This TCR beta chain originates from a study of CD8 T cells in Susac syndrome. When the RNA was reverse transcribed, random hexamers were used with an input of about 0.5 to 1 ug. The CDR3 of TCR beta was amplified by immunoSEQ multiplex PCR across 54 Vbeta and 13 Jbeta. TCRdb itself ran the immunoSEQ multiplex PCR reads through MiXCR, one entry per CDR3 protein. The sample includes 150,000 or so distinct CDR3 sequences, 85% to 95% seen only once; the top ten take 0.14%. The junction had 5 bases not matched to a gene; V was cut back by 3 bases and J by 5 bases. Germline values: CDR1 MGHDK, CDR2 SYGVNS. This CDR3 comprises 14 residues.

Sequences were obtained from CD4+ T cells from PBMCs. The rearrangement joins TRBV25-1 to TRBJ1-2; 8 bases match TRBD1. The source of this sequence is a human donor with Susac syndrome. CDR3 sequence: CASSEPGGGYGYTF. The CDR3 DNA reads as TGTGCCAGCAGTGAGCCAGGGGGCGGTTATGGCTACACCTTC.